Below, 27 T cell receptor beta chains from the same sample are listed, as sequenced in a study of blood T cells in healthy people across ages. The use of a sample-barcoded 5' primer and a J-beta primer mix characterized a second PCR of about 7 to 12 cycles. TCRdb ran MiXCR on the 5' RACE reads and lists one entry per CDR3 protein. This table has about 800,000 distinct CDR3 sequences, about 46% appearing once. The specimen sequenced was blood. Receptors were obtained from a man of 80 years or more in good health.

This chain joins TRBV29-1 and TRBJ2-1; 7 positions match TRBD1. Germline V gene data show CDR1 as SQVTM and CDR2 as ANQGSEA. Germline trimming cut 5 bases from V and 13 bases from J; bases unmatched to any gene: 14. The length of the CDR3 is 13 residues. In nucleotides, the CDR3 is TGCAGCGTTTTAGAGACAGGGCCAGAGACCCAGTTCTTC. Its protein product is CSVLETGPETQFF.

The rearrangement joins TRBV12-3 or TRBV12-4 to TRBJ2-5; D possibly corresponds to TRBD1 (6 bases). V gave up 5 bases and J gave up 1 base, with 17 bases separating them. The CDR3 has 16 residues. Written as DNA, the CDR3 is TGTGCCAGCAGTACAAAAGCCGGGACACTCCAAGAGACCCAGTACTTC. Amino acids: CASSTKAGTLQETQYF.

This clonotype was seen more than once but under ten times. V gene TRBV18 combines with J gene TRBJ2-3; D is perhaps TRBD1 or TRBD2 (5 bases each). V shed 2 bases and J shed 3 bases, with 9 bases lying between them. Germline loops: CDR1 KGHSH, CDR2 LQKENI. The CDR3 runs 14 residues. For the CDR3, the DNA is TGTGCCAGCTCACCATTGGGGGAAACAGATACGCAGTATTTT. Its translation is CASSPLGETDTQYF.

CDR3 residues: CASSETVNTEAFF. CDR3 bases: TGTGCCAGCAGTGAAACAGTTAACACTGAAGCTTTCTTT. The V call is TRBV6-1, the J call TRBJ1-1; no clear D gene. Germline V gene lookup returns CDR1 MNHNS and CDR2 SASEGT. CDR3 length equals 13 residues. Trimming left V 2 bases short and J 2 bases short, with 6 bases between.

This clonotype was detected ten times or more. V and J are TRBV5-1 and TRBJ2-7; D may be TRBD2 (6 bases). The CDR3 covers 16 residues. Germline CDR1 SGHRS, CDR2 YFSETQ. V lost 0 bases and J 1 base, leaving 14 bases between the germline ends. CDR3 in DNA: TGCGCCAGCAGCTTGGAAGTGAGTGGGACTTCCTACGAGCAGTACTTC. Protein product: CASSLEVSGTSYEQYF.

The chain carries TRBV4-3 and TRBJ1-4; possible D gene TRBD1, 5 bases. The V gene lost 5 bases and the J gene lost 9 bases, with 16 bases spanning the gap. CDR3 length equals 14 residues. Germline CDR1 and CDR2: LGHNA and YSLEER. The CDR3 region is CASSELIAGQKLFF. In DNA form, the CDR3 reads TGCGCCAGCAGCGAACTAATAGCAGGGCAAAAACTGTTTTTT.

This clonotype was counted only a few times. The chain recombines TRBV29-1 with TRBJ2-3; no reliable D call. Germline values: CDR1 SQVTM, CDR2 ANQGSEA. CDR3 length: 14 amino acids. Trimming took 0 bases from V and 6 from J, leaving 13 bases between them. CDR3 in DNA: TGCAGCGTTGAAGAACGGCAGGTGGGGGATACGCAGTATTTT. This codes for CSVEERQVGDTQYF.

The rearrangement links TRBV7-2 to TRBJ2-5, with D unclear. Per germline, CDR1 SGHTA and CDR2 FQGNSA. The CDR3 totals 13 residues. V lost 5 bases, J lost 11 bases, and 18 bases lay in between. The CDR3 loop is CASSPDVRSEQYF. CDR3 in DNA: TGTGCCAGCAGCCCGGACGTCCGGAGTGAGCAGTACTTC. The full variable domain, rest sourced from reference TRBV7-2 and TRBJ2-5, is GAGVSQSPSNKVTEKGKDVELRCDPISGHTALYWYRQSLGQGLEFLIYFQGNSAPDKSGLPSDRFSAERTGGSVSTLTIQRTQQEDSAVYLCASSPDVRSEQYFGPGTRLLVL.

This chain connects TRBV5-1 to TRBJ2-5; 11 bases match TRBD2. This CDR3 comprises 15 residues. Germline-derived CDR1 and CDR2 are SGHRS and YFSETQ. Losses at the gene ends were 0 bases for V and 4 bases for J; bases not matched to a gene: 2. CDR3: CASSLATSGRETQYF. The CDR3 DNA follows: TGCGCCAGCAGCTTGGCCACTAGCGGGAGAGAGACCCAGTACTTC.

This clonotype was seen a few times. This rearrangement joins TRBV4-3 to TRBJ2-3, with 9 bases lining up with TRBD2. V trimming: 2 bases; J trimming: 3 bases; junction bases outside the gene matches: 6. The CDR3 contains 16 residues. Germline values: CDR1 LGHNA, CDR2 YSLEER. CDR3 protein: CASSQLSGSATDTQYF. Written as DNA, the CDR3 is TGCGCCAGCAGCCAACTTAGCGGGAGCGCGACAGATACGCAGTATTTT.

In this sample, this clonotype turned up a few times. The chain joins TRBV10-3 to TRBJ1-3; perhaps TRBD1 as D (6 bases). The V end was cut by 10 bases, the J end by 2 bases, with 9 bases between. The CDR3 sequence is 12 residues long. Germline V gene lookup returns CDR1 ENHRY and CDR2 SYGVKD. Here the CDR3 DNA reads TGTGCCACCCAGGGGCCTGGAAACACCATATATTTT. This translates into CATQGPGNTIYF.

The sample holds a few counts of this clonotype. The chain couples TRBV5-6 to TRBJ2-5; D is undetermined. CDR3 length: 13 amino acids. V lost 3 bases to trimming and J lost 1 base, with 7 bases between them. Germline lookup yields CDR1 SGHDT and CDR2 YYEEEE. In DNA, the CDR3 is TGTGCCAGCAGCTGGTCAGCCCAAGAGACCCAGTACTTC. Amino acid sequence: CASSWSAQETQYF.

This clonotype was seen a few times. The chain employs TRBV7-2 and TRBJ1-2; TRBD1 matches 8 bases. CDR3 length: 16 amino acids. V lost 5 bases, J lost 7 bases, and 15 bases stayed unmatched. Per germline, CDR1 SGHTA and CDR2 FQGNSA. CDR3 bases: TGTGCCAGCAGCAATACACGACAGGGGTTGGAAGGTGGCTACACCTTC. This translates into CASSNTRQGLEGGYTF. The full variable domain, with the rest looked up from reference TRBV7-2 and TRBJ1-2, is GAGVSQSPSNKVTEKGKDVELRCDPISGHTALYWYRQSLGQGLEFLIYFQGNSAPDKSGLPSDRFSAERTGGSVSTLTIQRTQQEDSAVYLCASSNTRQGLEGGYTFGSGTRLTVV.

This clonotype was observed a handful of times. The chain joins TRBV6-5 to TRBJ2-5, with TRBD2 matching 11 bases. Near its end, the DNA agrees better with TRBJ2-7, so the J call may be wrong. The CDR3 spans 15 residues. CDR1 is MNHEY, CDR2 SVGAGI, per germline. The CDR3 DNA sequence: TGTGCCAGCAGTTTCCATAGCGGGAGGGCCGACGAGCAGTACTTC. Its protein is CASSFHSGRADEQYF.

In its sample, this clonotype was seen many times. The chain joins TRBV3-1 to TRBJ2-7; the match to TRBD1 covers 12 bases. The germline CDR1 and CDR2 sequences are LGHDT and YNNKEL (reference sequence). The CDR3 has 16 residues. Germline trimming cut 0 bases from V and 0 bases from J; bases unmatched to any gene: 0. The CDR3 coding sequence is TGTGCCAGCAGCCAAGAGGGACAGGGGGCCTCCTACGAGCAGTACTTC. It yields the protein CASSQEGQGASYEQYF.

The chain combines TRBV29-1 with TRBJ2-4; no reliable D call. The closer fit of TRBJ2-7 to the DNA end suggests the J call may be wrong. The CDR3 extends over 12 amino acids. The germline CDR1 and CDR2 sequences are SQVTM and ANQGSEA. This chain's CDR3 is CSVGRVRYEQYF. DNA for the CDR3: TGCAGCGTTGGAAGGGTACGCTACGAGCAGTACTTC.

The chain has TRBV20-1 and TRBJ2-5; D uncertain. CDR3 size: 13 residues. CDR1 and CDR2 from the germline V gene are DFQATT and SNEGSKA (reference sequence). Trimming took 7 bases from V and 5 from J, leaving 17 bases between them. CDR3 bases: TGCAGTGTCGACGGCGAGATCCGGGAGACCCAGTACTTC. It encodes CSVDGEIRETQYF.

The table lists this clonotype with a count of one. The chain combines TRBV5-1 with TRBJ2-5; TRBD1 is a possible D gene (6 bases). Trimming took 5 bases from V and 3 from J, leaving 14 bases between them. The germline gives CDR1 SGHRS, CDR2 YFSETQ. This CDR3 has 14 amino acids. The CDR3 here is CASRHRVGEETQYF. CDR3 nucleotides: TGCGCCAGCAGACACAGGGTGGGGGAAGAGACCCAGTACTTC.

This sequence joins TRBV5-1 and TRBJ1-4; maybe TRBD1 (6 bases). Germline CDR1 SGHRS, CDR2 YFSETQ. Trimming pared 4 bases from V and 11 bases from J, leaving 18 bases between. This CDR3 region has 14 residues. The CDR3 DNA reads TGCGCCAGCAGCGGAGGGGACACGGGGGGGAAACTGTTTTTT. It encodes CASSGGDTGGKLFF. Drawing the rest from reference TRBV5-1 and TRBJ1-4, the complete variable domain is KAGVTQTPRYLIKTRGQQVTLSCSPISGHRSVSWYQQTPGQGLQFLFEYFSETQRNKGNFPGRFSGRQFSNSRSEMNVSTLELGDSALYLCASSGGDTGGKLFFGSGTQLSVL.

Here the CDR3 reads CASSGGLGTGELFF. The CDR3 nucleotides read TGTGCCAGCAGTGGGGGGCTTGGGACCGGGGAGCTGTTTTTT. V usage is TRBV12-3 or TRBV12-4 and J usage is TRBJ2-2; perhaps D is TRBD1 or TRBD2 (6 bases each). This CDR3 is built from 14 residues. With 5 bases removed from V and 5 bases from J, the gap between germline ends came to 12 bases.

This clonotype was seen only a few times. V is TRBV2 and J is TRBJ2-1; D is possibly TRBD2 (6 bases). The germline V and J ends were trimmed by 6 bases and 0 bases, with 15 bases remaining between them. The CDR3 spans 16 residues. The germline gives CDR1 SNHLY, CDR2 FYNNEI. CDR3 DNA: TGTGCCAGCAGGCTTATGCGGGGAAGCTCCTACAATGAGCAGTTCTTC. Translating it yields CASRLMRGSSYNEQFF.

This clonotype was recorded only once. The CDR3 is CASSSWGETQYF. CDR3 DNA: TGTGCCAGCAGCAGCTGGGGGGAGACCCAGTACTTC. The gene calls are TRBV3-1 and TRBJ2-7; possibly TRBD1 or TRBD2 for D (5 bases each). The better agreement between TRBJ2-5 and the DNA end casts doubt on the J call. The CDR3 covers 12 residues. Germline V gives CDR1 LGHDT, CDR2 YNNKEL (reference sequence).

This clonotype was detected ten times or more. Since a much larger clone is just one base distant, this may be a read error. The chain combines TRBV20-1 with TRBJ2-5; 8 positions match TRBD2. Trimming cost V 0 bases and J 11 bases; bases outside gene matches: 14. Per germline, CDR1 DFQATT and CDR2 SNEGSKA (reference sequence). CDR3 size: 15 residues. In DNA form, the CDR3 reads TGCAGTGCTAGAGAAGGTAGCGGGATTCACAATGAGCAGTACTTC. It is translated as CSAREGSGIHNEQYF.

The sample holds one count of this clonotype. The chain recombines TRBV29-1 with TRBJ2-4, with TRBD2 identical over 14 bases. With 6 bases clipped from V and 13 bases from J, the junction kept 14 bases outside the gene matches. The CDR3 runs to 15 residues. CDR1 and CDR2 (germline): SQVTM, ANQGSEA. CDR3 sequence reads: CSVNRLAGGPGEQYF. The CDR3 nucleotides are TGCAGCGTCAATCGACTAGCGGGAGGGCCGGGTGAGCAGTACTTC.

The chain links TRBV20-1 to TRBJ2-1; D is possibly TRBD2 (6 bases). Germline assignment: CDR1 DFQATT and CDR2 SNEGSKA (reference sequence). The ends were cut back, 2 bases at V and 9 bases at J, with 17 bases in the middle. The CDR3 runs 14 residues. CDR3 protein: CSARLLAGVGEQFF. The CDR3 coding sequence is TGCAGTGCTAGATTACTAGCTGGCGTGGGTGAGCAGTTCTTC.

This chain uses TRBV20-1 with TRBJ2-1, with 9 nucleotides matching TRBD2. The germline V gene has CDR1 DFQATT and CDR2 SNEGSKA (reference sequence). J lost 4 bases, V lost 6 bases, and 10 bases had no gene match. CDR3 length: 15 residues. The CDR3, as DNA: TGCAGTGCCCCGGGGAAGACTAGCGGATACAATGAGCAGTTCTTC. It translates to CSAPGKTSGYNEQFF.

This chain joins TRBV6-1 and TRBJ2-7; the D gene is possibly TRBD1 (6 bases). Germline V lookup: CDR1 MNHNS, CDR2 SASEGT. This CDR3 contains 13 residues. With 5 bases removed from V and 2 bases from J, the gap between germline ends came to 10 bases. CDR3 sequence reads: CASSTGLAYEQYF. In DNA, the CDR3 is TGTGCCAGCAGTACAGGGCTCGCCTACGAGCAGTACTTC.